These T cell receptor beta chains were read from a single sample in a study of CD39 and CD103 CD8 tumor-infiltrating T cells. Produced via immunoSEQ multiplex PCR; TCRdb's table is partial and in-frame only. The sample consists of 15,000 or so clones, 85% to 95% of them appearing once. Sample: CD8+ T cells sorted from blood. These receptors were collected from a human donor with head and neck squamous cell carcinoma. Both conserved end residues are part of each CDR3. A D gene is named only where the DNA matches it firmly. Clone size appears in some rows only: once, few, many, or a class for an expanded clone.

>TRBJ2-7|TRBV7-9|once|TRBD1
TGTGCCAGCAGCTCAGAGCCGGACAGGGAAAAGTACTTC
CASSSEPDREKYF
>TRBJ1-4|TRBV9|.|.
TGTGCCAGCAGCGTAGCCAACGGACATTCCCCTTGGGGTGAAAAACTGTTTTTT
CASSVANGHSPWGEKLFF
>TRBJ1-2|TRBV29-1|.|.
TGCAGCGTTGAAGACAGGCCCTATGGCTACACCTTC
CSVEDRPYGYTF
>TRBJ2-1|TRBV6-1|.|TRBD2
TGTGCCAGCAGTACTCTAGCGGGGGCCTACAATGAGCAGTTCTTC
CASSTLAGAYNEQFF
>TRBJ2-7|TRBV4-1|.|.
TGCGCCAGCAGCCAAGATTCCACCTACGAGCAGTACTTC
CASSQDSTYEQYF
>TRBJ2-7|TRBV5-1|.|.
TGCGCCAGCAGTTCGGCCTACGAGCAGTACTTC
CASSSAYEQYF
>TRBJ2-1|TRBV7-9|.|TRBD2
TGTGCCAGCAGCACGGAGACTAGCGGGGGGCCGGGTGAGCAGTTCTTC
CASSTETSGGPGEQFF
>TRBJ2-7|TRBV4-2|.|.
TGTGCCAGCAGCCAAGATCGAACCTACGAGCAGTACTTC
CASSQDRTYEQYF
>TRBJ2-1|TRBV9|.|.
TGTGCCAGCAGCGCTTCCATGAATGAGCAGTTCTTC
CASSASMNEQFF
>TRBJ1-4|TRBV20-1|.|.
TGCAGTGCTCCCGCCCCCGGGGAACTGTTTTTT
CSAPAPGELFF
>TRBJ2-5|TRBV7-3|.|TRBD1
TGTGCCAGCAGCTTAACCGGGACAGGGGGCTTTGAGACCCAGTACTTC
CASSLTGTGGFETQYF
>TRBJ2-5|TRBV6-1|.|.
TGTGCCAGCAATCGGGGAGAGACCCAGTACTTC
CASNRGETQYF
>TRBJ2-3|TRBV4-2|.|TRBD2
TGTGCCAGCAGCCAAGAACTAGCGGGGGGCCCTAGCACAGATACGCAGTATTTT
CASSQELAGGPSTDTQYF
>TRBJ1-6|TRBV13|.|.
TGTGCCAGCAGCTTGGGGCCGGGGGGCGTATCACCCCTCCACTTT
CASSLGPGGVSPLHF
>TRBJ1-6|TRBV9|.|.
TGTGCCAGCAGCGTAGGGGGGGGAGAGGGTTCACCCCTCCACTTT
CASSVGGGEGSPLHF
>TRBJ2-1|TRBV7-6|once|TRBD2
TGTGCCAGCAGCCTGACTAGCGATTTTAGCTCCTACAATGAGCAGTTCTTC
CASSLTSDFSSYNEQFF
>TRBJ1-1|TRBV29-1|few|.
TGCAGCGTTGGCGGGGGGACTCCTGAAGCTTTCTTT
CSVGGGTPEAFF
>TRBJ2-1|TRBV7-9|.|TRBD2
TGTGCCAGCAGCTTAGGCTGGCGGGGGAGAGACAATGAGCAGTTCTTC
CASSLGWRGRDNEQFF
>TRBJ1-2|TRBV5-5|.|.
TGTGCCAGCAGCACCGACACGAACTATGGCTACACCTTC
CASSTDTNYGYTF
>TRBJ2-7|TRBV4-1|.|.
TGCGCCAGCAGCCAAGACCCGCTAGCTTCTTTCGAGCAGTACTTC
CASSQDPLASFEQYF
>TRBJ1-3|TRBV11-2|.|.
TGTGCCAGCAGCTTTGGGGGCTCTGGAAACACCATATATTTT
CASSFGGSGNTIYF
>TRBJ2-1|TRBV4-1|.|TRBD2
TGCGCCAGCAGCCAAGGGGAGGGAGACTACAATGAGCAGTTCTTC
CASSQGEGDYNEQFF
>TRBJ2-1|TRBV5-1|.|.
TGCGCCAGCAGCTTGTTCGAGGGGCCCTACAATGAGCAGTTCTTC
CASSLFEGPYNEQFF
>TRBJ2-6|TRBV27|.|.
TGTGCCAGCAGTTCGGGGGTATCTGGGGCCAACGTCCTGACTTTC
CASSSGVSGANVLTF